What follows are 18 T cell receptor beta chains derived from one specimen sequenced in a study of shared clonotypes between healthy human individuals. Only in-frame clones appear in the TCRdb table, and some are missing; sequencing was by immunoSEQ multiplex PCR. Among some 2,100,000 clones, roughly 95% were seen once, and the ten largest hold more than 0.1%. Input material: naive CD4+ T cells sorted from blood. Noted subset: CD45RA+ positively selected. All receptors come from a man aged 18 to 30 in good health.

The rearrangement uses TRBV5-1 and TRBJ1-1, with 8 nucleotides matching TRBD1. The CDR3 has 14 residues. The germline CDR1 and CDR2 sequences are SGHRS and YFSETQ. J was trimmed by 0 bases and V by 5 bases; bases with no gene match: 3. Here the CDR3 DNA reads TGCGCCAGCAGATGGGACAGGATGAACACTGAAGCTTTCTTT. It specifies CASRWDRMNTEAFF.

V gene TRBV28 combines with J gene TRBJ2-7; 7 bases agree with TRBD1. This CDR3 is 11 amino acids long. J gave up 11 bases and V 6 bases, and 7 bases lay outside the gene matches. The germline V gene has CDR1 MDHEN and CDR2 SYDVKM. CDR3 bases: TGTGCCAGCAGGGGGACACAGGGGAAGTACTTC. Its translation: CASRGTQGKYF.

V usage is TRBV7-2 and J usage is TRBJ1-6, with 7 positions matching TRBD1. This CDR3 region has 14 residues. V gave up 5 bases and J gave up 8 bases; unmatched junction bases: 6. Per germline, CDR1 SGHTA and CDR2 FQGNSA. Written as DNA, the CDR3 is TGTGCCAGCAGCCTACAGGGGACGCATTCACCCCTCCACTTT. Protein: CASSLQGTHSPLHF. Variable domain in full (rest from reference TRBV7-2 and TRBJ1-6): GAGVSQSPSNKVTEKGKDVELRCDPISGHTALYWYRQSLGQGLEFLIYFQGNSAPDKSGLPSDRFSAERTGGSVSTLTIQRTQQEDSAVYLCASSLQGTHSPLHFGNGTRLTVT.

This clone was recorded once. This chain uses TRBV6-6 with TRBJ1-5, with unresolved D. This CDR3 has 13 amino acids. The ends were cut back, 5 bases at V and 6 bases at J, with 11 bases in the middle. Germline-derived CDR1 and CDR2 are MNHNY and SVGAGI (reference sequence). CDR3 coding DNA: TGTGCCAGCAGTGCCACTTCATTTCAGCCCCAGCATTTT. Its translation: CASSATSFQPQHF.

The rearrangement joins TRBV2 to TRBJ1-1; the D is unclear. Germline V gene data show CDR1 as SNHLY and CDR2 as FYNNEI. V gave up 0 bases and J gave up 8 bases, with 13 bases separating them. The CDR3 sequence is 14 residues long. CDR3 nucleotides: TGTGCCAGCAGTGAAGCGCTTTTGATTCTGGAAGCTTTCTTT. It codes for CASSEALLILEAFF.

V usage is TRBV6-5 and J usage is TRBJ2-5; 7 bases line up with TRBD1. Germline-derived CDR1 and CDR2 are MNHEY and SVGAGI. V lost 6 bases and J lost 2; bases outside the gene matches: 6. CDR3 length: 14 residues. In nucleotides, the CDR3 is TGTGCCAGCAGGCCGACAGGGCCTCAAGAGACCCAGTACTTC. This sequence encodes CASRPTGPQETQYF.

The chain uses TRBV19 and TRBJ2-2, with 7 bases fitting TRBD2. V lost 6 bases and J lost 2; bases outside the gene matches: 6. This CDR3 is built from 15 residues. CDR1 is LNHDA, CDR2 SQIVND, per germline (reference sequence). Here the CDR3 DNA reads TGTGCCAGTAGCCAGACTAGCCTAAACACCGGGGAGCTGTTTTTT. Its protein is CASSQTSLNTGELFF.

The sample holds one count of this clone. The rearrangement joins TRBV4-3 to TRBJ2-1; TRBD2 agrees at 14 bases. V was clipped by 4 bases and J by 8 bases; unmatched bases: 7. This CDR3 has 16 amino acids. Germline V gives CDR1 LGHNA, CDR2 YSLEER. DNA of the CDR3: TGCGCCAGCAGCCGAAACGGACTAGCGGGAGGACATGAGCAGTTCTTC. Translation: CASSRNGLAGGHEQFF.

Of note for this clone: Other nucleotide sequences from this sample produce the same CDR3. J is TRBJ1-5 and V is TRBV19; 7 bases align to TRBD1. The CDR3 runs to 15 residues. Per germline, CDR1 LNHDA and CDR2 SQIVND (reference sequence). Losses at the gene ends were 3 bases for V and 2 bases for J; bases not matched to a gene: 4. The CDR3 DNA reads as TGTGCCAGTAGTATCACAGGGGCGGGCAATCAGCCCCAGCATTTT. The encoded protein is CASSITGAGNQPQHF.

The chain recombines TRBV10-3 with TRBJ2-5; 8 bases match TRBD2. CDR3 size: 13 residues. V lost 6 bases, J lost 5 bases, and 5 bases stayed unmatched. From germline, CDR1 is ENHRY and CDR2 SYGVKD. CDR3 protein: CAISSSGVETQYF. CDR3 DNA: TGTGCCATCAGCAGTAGCGGGGTGGAGACCCAGTACTTC.

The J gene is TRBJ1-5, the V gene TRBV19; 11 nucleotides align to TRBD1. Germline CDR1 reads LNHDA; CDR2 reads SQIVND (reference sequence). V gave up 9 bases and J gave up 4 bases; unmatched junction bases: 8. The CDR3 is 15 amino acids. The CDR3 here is CASRDRGLRNQPQHF. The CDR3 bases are TGTGCCAGCCGGGACAGGGGGTTAAGAAATCAGCCCCAGCATTTT.

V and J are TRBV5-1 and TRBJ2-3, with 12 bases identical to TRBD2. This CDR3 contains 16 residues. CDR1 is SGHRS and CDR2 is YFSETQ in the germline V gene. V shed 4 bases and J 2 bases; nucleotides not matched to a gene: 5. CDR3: CASSQTSGRSTDTQYF. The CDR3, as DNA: TGCGCCAGCAGCCAGACTAGCGGGAGATCCACAGATACGCAGTATTTT.

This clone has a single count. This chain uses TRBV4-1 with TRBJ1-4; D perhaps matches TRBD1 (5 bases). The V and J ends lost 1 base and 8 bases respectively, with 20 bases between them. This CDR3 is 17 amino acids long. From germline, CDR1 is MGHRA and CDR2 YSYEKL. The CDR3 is CASSQAGGDGKLEKLFF. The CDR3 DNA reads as TGCGCCAGCAGCCAAGCCGGCGGGGACGGGAAGTTAGAAAAACTGTTTTTT.

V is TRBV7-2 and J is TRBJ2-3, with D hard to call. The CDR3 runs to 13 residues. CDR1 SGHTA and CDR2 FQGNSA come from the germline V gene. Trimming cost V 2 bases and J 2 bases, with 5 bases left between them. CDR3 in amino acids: CASSLITTDTQYF. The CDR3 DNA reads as TGTGCCAGCAGCTTAATTACCACAGATACGCAGTATTTT.

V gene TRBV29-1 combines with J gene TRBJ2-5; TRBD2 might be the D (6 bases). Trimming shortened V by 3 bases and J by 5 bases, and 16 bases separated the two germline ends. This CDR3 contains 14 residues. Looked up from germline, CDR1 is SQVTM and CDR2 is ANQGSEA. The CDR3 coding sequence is TGCAGCGTTGATAGTGGGGGGTACAGGGAGACCCAGTACTTC. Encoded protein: CSVDSGGYRETQYF. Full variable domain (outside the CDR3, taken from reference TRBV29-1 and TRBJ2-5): SAVISQKPSRDICQRGTSLTIQCQVDSQVTMMFWYRQQPGQSLTLIATANQGSEATYESGFVIDKFPISRPNLTFSTLTVSNMSPEDSSIYLCSVDSGGYRETQYFGPGTRLLVL.

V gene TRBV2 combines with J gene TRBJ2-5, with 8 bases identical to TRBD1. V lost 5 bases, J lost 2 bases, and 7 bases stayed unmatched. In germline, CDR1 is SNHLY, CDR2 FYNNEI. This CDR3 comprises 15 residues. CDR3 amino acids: CASSNDRGPQETQYF. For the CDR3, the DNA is TGTGCCAGCAGTAACGACAGGGGCCCTCAAGAGACCCAGTACTTC. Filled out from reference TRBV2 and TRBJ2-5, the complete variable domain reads EPEVTQTPSHQVTQMGQEVILRCVPISNHLYFYWYRQILGQKVEFLVSFYNNEISEKSEIFDDQFSVERPDGSNFTLKIRSTKLEDSAMYFCASSNDRGPQETQYFGPGTRLLVL.

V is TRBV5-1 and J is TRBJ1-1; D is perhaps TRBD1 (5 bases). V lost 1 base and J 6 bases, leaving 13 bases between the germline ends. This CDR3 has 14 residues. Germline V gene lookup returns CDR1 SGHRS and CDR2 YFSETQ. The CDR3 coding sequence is TGCGCCAGCAGCTTGCGTAAGGGGACCGCTGAAGCTTTCTTT. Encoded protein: CASSLRKGTAEAFF.

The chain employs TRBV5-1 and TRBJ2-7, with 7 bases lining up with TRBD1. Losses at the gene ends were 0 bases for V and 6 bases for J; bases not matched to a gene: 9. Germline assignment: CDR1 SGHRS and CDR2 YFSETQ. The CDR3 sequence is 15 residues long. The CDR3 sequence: CASSLDRQGLAEQYF. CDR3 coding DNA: TGCGCCAGCAGCTTGGATCGACAGGGCCTCGCCGAGCAGTACTTC.